These T cell receptor beta chains were read from a single sample in a study of blood T cell repertoires in COVID-19. Profiling relied on immunoSEQ multiplex PCR, and the TCRdb table lists in-frame clones only, not all of them. The data show about 310,000 clones, approximately 86% seen once. The source material was PBMCs or T cells enriched from blood (not recorded which). These receptors all stem from a woman in her late teens or twenties who had recovered from COVID-19. CDR3s include the opening cysteine and the closing phenylalanine or tryptophan. D genes are given only for firm matches.

d_call j_call v_call cdr3_aa cdr3_nt
. TRBJ2-6 TRBV4-3 CASSQVLGQGLSGANVLTF TGCGCCAGCAGCCAAGTTTTGGGGCAGGGCCTCTCTGGGGCCAACGTCCTGACTTTC
. TRBJ1-3 TRBV7-2 CASSKGHRGNTIYF TGTGCCAGCAGCAAGGGACACCGTGGAAACACCATATATTTT
TRBD1 TRBJ2-3 TRBV6-1 CASSEVTGTTDTQYF TGTGCCAGCAGTGAAGTGACAGGGACCACAGATACGCAGTATTTT
. TRBJ2-1 TRBV12-3/TRBV12-4 CASSFPFISEQFF TGTGCCAGCAGTTTTCCCTTTATTAGTGAGCAGTTCTTC
TRBD2 TRBJ2-7 TRBV28 CASYGGLAGYQAYEQYF TGTGCCAGCTACGGGGGACTAGCGGGATATCAAGCCTACGAGCAGTACTTC
TRBD2 TRBJ2-7 TRBV27 CASSIGTSGTNEQYF TGTGCCAGCAGTATCGGGACTAGCGGGACCAACGAGCAGTACTTC
. TRBJ2-1 TRBV28 CASRARGFNEQFF TGTGCCAGCCGAGCCAGGGGATTCAATGAGCAGTTCTTC
. TRBJ1-4 TRBV2 CASSDIAGANEKLFF TGTGCCAGCAGTGACATTGCGGGAGCTAATGAAAAACTGTTTTTT
. TRBJ1-2 TRBV5-8 CASSLEMAVSYGYTF TGTGCCAGCAGCTTGGAAATGGCAGTCTCCTATGGCTACACCTTC
. TRBJ2-7 TRBV5-6 CASSLFGQLYEQYF TGTGCCAGCAGCTTGTTTGGACAGCTTTACGAGCAGTACTTC
TRBD2 TRBJ2-1 TRBV18 CASSPTGGQFNEQFF TGTGCCAGCTCACCTACGGGGGGGCAGTTTAATGAGCAGTTCTTC
. TRBJ1-5 TRBV3-1/TRBV3-2 CASSQDLPGQLFSNQPQHF TGTGCCAGCAGCCAAGATCTTCCAGGACAGCTTTTCAGCAATCAGCCCCAGCATTTT
TRBD1 TRBJ1-5 TRBV6-1 CASSEVDRGLYSNQPQHF TGTGCCAGCAGTGAAGTGGACAGGGGGCTTTATAGCAATCAGCCCCAGCATTTT
TRBD1 TRBJ1-1 TRBV28 CASSTRDRGTEAFF TGTGCCAGCAGTACCCGGGACAGGGGGACTGAAGCTTTCTTT
. TRBJ1-1 TRBV27 CASSPGGLNTEAFF TGTGCCAGCAGTCCGGGGGGCCTGAACACTGAAGCTTTCTTT
TRBD1 TRBJ1-2 TRBV11-2 CASRDAQGGRSYTF TGTGCCAGCAGGGACGCACAGGGGGGAAGGAGCTACACCTTC
TRBD1 TRBJ1-1 TRBV6-5 CASRWTGGPKTFF TGTGCCAGCAGATGGACAGGGGGCCCGAAGACTTTCTTT